The present T cell receptor (beta chain) was sequenced within a study of control samples from healthy donors and cancer patients. The CDR3 sequence is 15 residues long. From germline, CDR1 is GTSNPN and CDR2 SVGIG (reference sequence). Trimming left V 0 bases short and J 4 bases short, with 12 bases between. Here immunoSEQ multiplex PCR was the method, and the copy in TCRdb shows in-frame clones only, minus some. The table has 200,000 or so clones, roughly 94% seen once. This chain connects TRBV30 to TRBJ1-4; possible D gene TRBD1, 5 bases. This TCR derives from a man aged 50-60 years in good health. The source material was blood. CDR3 in amino acids: CAWSVSGGGNEKLFF. Written as DNA, the CDR3 is TGTGCCTGGAGTGTTTCGGGCGGGGGTAATGAAAAACTGTTTTTT.